This TCR beta chain originates from a study of T cells in Graves' hyperthyroidism and ophthalmopathy. Study-wide results and caveats: Most clonotypes expanded in the thyroid (above 0.001) were also present in blood.

Germline V gene data show CDR1 as MNHNY and CDR2 as SVGAGI (reference sequence). V shed 2 bases, J shed 1 base, and the junction held 5 bases outside the gene matches. The CDR3 extends over 16 amino acids. RNA transcripts gave rise to amplified TCR beta CDR3 regions. Primed by the HTBI set, a first-round RT-PCR was run on the TCR CDR3. TCRdb re-derived calls from the multiplex PCR reads in MiXCR, one entry per CDR3 protein. The sample lists some 500,000 distinct CDR3 sequences, roughly 24% occurring once. Not enrolled were patients with uncontrolled infection, other autoimmune disease, pregnancy or lactation. Together with thyroid ultrasound, orbital computed tomography, serum thyroxine and TRAb, clinical symptoms were used for diagnoses. Ten or more counts support this clonotype. Antigen unknown.

The sample consisted of blood. V is TRBV6-6 and J is TRBJ1-1; 9 nucleotides agree with TRBD1. This receptor was obtained from a woman in her thirties with Graves' ophthalmopathy. The CDR3 region is CASSYRQGVGNTEAFF. CDR3 DNA: TGTGCCAGCAGTTACCGACAGGGGGTAGGGAACACTGAAGCTTTCTTT.